This entry concerns a single T cell receptor (beta chain). This sample stems from a study of blood T cell repertoires in COVID-19. This CDR3 is built from 14 residues. With V trimmed by 10 bases and J by 3 bases, 11 bases remained unmatched. Germline CDR1 is ENHRY and CDR2 is SYGVKD. Sequencing was performed with immunoSEQ multiplex PCR; in TCRdb, only in-frame clones are kept and a portion is missing. The table shows under 250,000 clones, with about 84% occurring only once. The sequence was collected from a young man with acute COVID-19. V gene TRBV10-3 combines with J gene TRBJ1-2; 7 positions match TRBD1. Sequenced: PBMCs or T cells enriched from blood (not recorded which). The CDR3 DNA is TGTGCCACCGACGGACAGGCCAACGACTATGGCTACACCTTC. Translating gives CATDGQANDYGYTF.